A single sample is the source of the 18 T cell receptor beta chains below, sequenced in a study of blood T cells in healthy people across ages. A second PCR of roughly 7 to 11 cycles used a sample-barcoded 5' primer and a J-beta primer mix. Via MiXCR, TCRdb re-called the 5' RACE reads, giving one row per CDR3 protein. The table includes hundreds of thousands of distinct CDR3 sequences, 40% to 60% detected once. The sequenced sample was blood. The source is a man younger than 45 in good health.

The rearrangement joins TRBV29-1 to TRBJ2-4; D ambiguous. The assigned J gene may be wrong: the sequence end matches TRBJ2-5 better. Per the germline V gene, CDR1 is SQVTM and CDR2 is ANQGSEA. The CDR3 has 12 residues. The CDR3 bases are TGCAGCGTTGTAGTCCCTCGAGAGACCCAGTACTTC. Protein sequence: CSVVVPRETQYF.

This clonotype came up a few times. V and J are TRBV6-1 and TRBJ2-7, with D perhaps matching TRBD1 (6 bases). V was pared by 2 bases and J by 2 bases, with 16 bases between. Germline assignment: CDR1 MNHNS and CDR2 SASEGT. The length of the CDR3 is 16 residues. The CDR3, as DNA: TGTGCCAGCAGTGAAAAGGGACACTTGTTTACCTACGAGCAGTACTTC. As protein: CASSEKGHLFTYEQYF.

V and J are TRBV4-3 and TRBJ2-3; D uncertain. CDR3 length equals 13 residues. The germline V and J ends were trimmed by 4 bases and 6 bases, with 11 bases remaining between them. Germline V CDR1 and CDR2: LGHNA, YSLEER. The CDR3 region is CASSPRTDDTQYF. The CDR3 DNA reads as TGCGCCAGCAGCCCCCGGACCGACGATACGCAGTATTTT.

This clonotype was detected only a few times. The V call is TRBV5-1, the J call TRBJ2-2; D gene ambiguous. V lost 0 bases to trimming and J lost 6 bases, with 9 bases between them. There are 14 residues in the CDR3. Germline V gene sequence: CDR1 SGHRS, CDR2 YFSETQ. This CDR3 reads CASSLADSAGELFF. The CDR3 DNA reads TGCGCCAGCAGCTTGGCCGATTCGGCCGGGGAGCTGTTTTTT.

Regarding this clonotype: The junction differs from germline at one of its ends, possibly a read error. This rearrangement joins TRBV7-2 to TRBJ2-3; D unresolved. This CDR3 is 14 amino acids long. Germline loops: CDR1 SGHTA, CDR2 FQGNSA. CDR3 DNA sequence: TGTGCCGGCAGCTTAGCTGGTAGCACAGATACGCAGTATTTT. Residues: CAGSLAGSTDTQYF.

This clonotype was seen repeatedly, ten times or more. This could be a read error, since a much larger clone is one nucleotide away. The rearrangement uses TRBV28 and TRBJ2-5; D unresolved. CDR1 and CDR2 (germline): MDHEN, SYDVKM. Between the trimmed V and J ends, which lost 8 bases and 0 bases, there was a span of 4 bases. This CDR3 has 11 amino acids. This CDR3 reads CASRYQETQYF. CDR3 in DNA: TGTGCCAGCCGTTACCAAGAGACCCAGTACTTC.

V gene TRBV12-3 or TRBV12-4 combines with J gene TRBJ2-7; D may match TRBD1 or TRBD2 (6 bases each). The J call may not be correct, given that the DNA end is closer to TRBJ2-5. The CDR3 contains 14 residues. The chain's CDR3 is CASSFRGQGETQYF. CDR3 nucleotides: TGTGCCAGCAGTTTCCGGGGGCAGGGAGAGACCCAGTACTTC.

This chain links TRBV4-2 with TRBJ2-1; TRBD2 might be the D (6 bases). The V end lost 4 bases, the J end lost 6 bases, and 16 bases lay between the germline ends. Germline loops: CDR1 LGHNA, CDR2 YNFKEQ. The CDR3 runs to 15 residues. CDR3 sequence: CASSPLGGVINEQFF. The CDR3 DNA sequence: TGTGCCAGCAGCCCGTTGGGCGGGGTAATCAATGAGCAGTTCTTC.

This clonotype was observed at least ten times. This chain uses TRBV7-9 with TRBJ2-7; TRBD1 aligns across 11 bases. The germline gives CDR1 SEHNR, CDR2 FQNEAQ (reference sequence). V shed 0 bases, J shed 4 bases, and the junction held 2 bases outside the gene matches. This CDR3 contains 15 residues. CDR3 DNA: TGTGCCAGCAGCTTAGCAGGGACAGGGGGATACGAGCAGTACTTC. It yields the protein CASSLAGTGGYEQYF. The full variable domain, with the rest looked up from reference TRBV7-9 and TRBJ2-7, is DTGVSQNPRHKITKRGQNVTFRCDPISEHNRLYWYRQTLGQGPEFLTYFQNEAQLEKSRLLSDRFSAERPKGSFSTLEIQRTEQGDSAMYLCASSLAGTGGYEQYFGPGTRLTVT.

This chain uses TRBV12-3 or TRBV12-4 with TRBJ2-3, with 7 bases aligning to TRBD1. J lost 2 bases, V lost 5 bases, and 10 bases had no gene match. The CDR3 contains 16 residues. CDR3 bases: TGTGCCAGCAGTAAAAAGACGGGACAGCCCACAGATACGCAGTATTTT. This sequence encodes CASSKKTGQPTDTQYF.

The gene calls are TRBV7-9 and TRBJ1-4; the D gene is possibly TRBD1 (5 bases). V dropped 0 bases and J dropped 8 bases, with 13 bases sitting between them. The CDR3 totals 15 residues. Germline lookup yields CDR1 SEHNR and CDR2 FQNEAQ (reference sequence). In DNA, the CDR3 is TGTGCCAGCAGCTTAGCCGGGACGATAGGGGAAAAACTGTTTTTT. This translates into CASSLAGTIGEKLFF.

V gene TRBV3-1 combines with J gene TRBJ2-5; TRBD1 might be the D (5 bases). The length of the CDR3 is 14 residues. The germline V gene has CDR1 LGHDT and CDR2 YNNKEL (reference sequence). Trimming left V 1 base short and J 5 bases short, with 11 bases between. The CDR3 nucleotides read TGTGCCAGCAGCCAAGTGGACAAAAGGGAGACCCAGTACTTC. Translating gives CASSQVDKRETQYF.

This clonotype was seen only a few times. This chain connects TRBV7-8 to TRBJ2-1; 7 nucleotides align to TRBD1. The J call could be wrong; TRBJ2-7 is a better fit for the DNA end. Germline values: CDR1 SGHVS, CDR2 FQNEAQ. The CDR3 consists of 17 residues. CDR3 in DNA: TGTGCCAGCAGCTTATCGGGCAGGGGGAGCTCCTACAATGAGCAGTACTTC. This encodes CASSLSGRGSSYNEQYF.

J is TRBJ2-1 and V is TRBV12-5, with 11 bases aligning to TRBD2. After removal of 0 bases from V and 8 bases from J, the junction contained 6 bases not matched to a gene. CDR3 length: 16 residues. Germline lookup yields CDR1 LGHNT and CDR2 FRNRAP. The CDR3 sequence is CASGLVVSGGAHEQFF. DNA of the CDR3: TGTGCTAGTGGTTTGGTAGTTAGCGGGGGGGCCCATGAGCAGTTCTTC.

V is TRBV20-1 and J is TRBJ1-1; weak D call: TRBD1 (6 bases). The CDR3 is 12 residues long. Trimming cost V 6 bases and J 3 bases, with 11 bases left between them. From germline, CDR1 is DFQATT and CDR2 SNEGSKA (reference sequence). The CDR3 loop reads CSAANRDTEAFF. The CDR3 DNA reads TGCAGTGCCGCAAACAGGGACACTGAAGCTTTCTTT.

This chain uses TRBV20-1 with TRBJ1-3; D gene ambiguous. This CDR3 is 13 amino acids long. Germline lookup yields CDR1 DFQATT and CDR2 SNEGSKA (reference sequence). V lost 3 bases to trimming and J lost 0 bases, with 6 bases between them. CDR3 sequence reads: CSARAASGNTIYF. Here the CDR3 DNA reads TGCAGTGCTAGGGCAGCCTCTGGAAACACCATATATTTT.

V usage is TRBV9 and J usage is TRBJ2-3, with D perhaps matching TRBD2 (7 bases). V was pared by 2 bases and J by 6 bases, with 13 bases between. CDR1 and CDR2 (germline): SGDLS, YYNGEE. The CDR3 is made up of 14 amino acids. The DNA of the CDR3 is TGTGCCAGCAGCGTGGGGGGGGGGCTTGATACGCAGTATTTT. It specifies CASSVGGGLDTQYF. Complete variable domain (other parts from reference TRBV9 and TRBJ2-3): DSGVTQTPKHLITATGQRVTLRCSPRSGDLSVYWYQQSLDQGLQFLIQYYNGEERAKGNILERFSAQQFPDLHSELNLSSLELGDSALYFCASSVGGGLDTQYFGPGTRLTVL.

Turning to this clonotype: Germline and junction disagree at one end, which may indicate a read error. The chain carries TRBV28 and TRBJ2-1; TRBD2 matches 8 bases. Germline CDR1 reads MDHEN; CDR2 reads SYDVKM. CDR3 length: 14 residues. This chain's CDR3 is CACSDPGTRGEQFF. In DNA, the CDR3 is TGTGCCTGCAGTGATCCCGGGACTAGGGGTGAGCAGTTCTTC.